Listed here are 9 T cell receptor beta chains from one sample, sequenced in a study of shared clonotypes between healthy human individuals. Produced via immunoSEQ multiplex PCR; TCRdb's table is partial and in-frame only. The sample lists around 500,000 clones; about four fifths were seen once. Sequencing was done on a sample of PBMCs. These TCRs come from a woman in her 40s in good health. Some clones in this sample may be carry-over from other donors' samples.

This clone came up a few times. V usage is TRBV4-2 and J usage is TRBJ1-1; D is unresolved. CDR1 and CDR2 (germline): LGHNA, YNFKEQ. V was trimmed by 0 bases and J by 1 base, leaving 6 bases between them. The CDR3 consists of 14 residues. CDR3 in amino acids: CASSQDLGNTEAFF. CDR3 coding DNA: TGTGCCAGCAGCCAAGATCTTGGGAACACTGAAGCTTTCTTT.

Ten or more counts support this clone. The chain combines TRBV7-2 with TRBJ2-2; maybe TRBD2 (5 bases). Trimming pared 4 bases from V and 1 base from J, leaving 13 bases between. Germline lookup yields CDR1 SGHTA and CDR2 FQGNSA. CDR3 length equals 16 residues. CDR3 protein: CASSSRASRNTGELFF. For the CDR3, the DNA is TGTGCCAGCAGCTCCCGTGCTAGCAGGAACACCGGGGAGCTGTTTTTT.

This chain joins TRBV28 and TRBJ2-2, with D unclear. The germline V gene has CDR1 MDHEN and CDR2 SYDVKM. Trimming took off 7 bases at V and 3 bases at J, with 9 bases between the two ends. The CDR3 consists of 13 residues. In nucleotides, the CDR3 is TGTGCCAGCATCTCCTTCTACACCGGGGAGCTGTTTTTT. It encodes CASISFYTGELFF.

The CDR3: CASSFGTANTGELFF. The CDR3 DNA reads TGTGCCAGCAGCTTCGGGACGGCGAACACCGGGGAGCTGTTTTTT. V is TRBV7-8 and J is TRBJ2-2; perhaps D is TRBD1 or TRBD2 (5 bases each). The V gene lost 3 bases and the J gene lost 0 bases, with 8 bases spanning the gap. Germline CDR1 SGHVS, CDR2 FQNEAQ. CDR3 length equals 15 residues.

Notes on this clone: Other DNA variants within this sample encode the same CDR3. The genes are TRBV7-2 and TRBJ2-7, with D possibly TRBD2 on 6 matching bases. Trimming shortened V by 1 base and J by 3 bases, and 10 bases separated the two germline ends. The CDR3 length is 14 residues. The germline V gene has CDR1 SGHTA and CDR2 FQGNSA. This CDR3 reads CASSLVSGDYEQYF. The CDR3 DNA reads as TGTGCCAGCAGCTTAGTGTCGGGAGACTACGAGCAGTACTTC.

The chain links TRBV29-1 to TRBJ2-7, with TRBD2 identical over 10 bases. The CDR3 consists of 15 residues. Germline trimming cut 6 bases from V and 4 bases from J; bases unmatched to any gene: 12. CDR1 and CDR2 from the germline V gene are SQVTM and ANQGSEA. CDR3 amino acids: CSVAGTSAGAYEQYF. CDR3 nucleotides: TGCAGCGTGGCCGGGACTAGCGCCGGGGCGTACGAGCAGTACTTC.

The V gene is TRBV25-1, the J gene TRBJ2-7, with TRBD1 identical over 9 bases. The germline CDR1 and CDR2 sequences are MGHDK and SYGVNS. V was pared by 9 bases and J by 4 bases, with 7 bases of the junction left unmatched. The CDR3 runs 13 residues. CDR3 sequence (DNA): TGTGCCAGTACCGGGACAGGGAAGTACGAGCAGTACTTC. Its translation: CASTGTGKYEQYF.

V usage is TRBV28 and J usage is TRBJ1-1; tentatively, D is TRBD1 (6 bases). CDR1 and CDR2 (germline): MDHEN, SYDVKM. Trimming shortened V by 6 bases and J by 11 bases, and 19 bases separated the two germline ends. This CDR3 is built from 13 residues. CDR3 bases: TGTGCCAGCAGCATAGGGGGTCGGGGATGGGCTTTCTTT. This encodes CASSIGGRGWAFF.

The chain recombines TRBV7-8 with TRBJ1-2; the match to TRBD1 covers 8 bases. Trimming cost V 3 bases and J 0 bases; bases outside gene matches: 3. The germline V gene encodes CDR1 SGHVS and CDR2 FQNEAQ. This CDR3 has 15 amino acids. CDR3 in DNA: TGTGCCAGCAGCTTCGGACAGGGCTCTAACTATGGCTACACCTTC. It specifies CASSFGQGSNYGYTF.